The 9 T cell receptor beta chains below come from one sample, sequenced in a study of T cells in Graves' hyperthyroidism and ophthalmopathy. TCR beta CDR3 regions were amplified from RNA transcripts. When the TCR CDR3 underwent first-round RT-PCR, the HTBI primer set was used. MiXCR, applied by TCRdb to the multiplex PCR reads, yields one record per CDR3 protein. This table has roughly 560,000 distinct CDR3 sequences, about 14% appearing once. Sequencing input: blood. These TCRs come from a woman aged 40 to 49 with Graves' ophthalmopathy.

This clonotype has ten or more counts. The V call is TRBV6-1, the J call TRBJ2-7; tentative D call: TRBD2 (6 bases). In germline, CDR1 is MNHNS, CDR2 SASEGT. The CDR3 runs 15 residues. The V end lost 8 bases, the J end lost 4 bases, and 21 bases lay between the germline ends. The CDR3 sequence is CASGMWGSGQYEQYF. CDR3 DNA sequence: TGTGCCAGCGGTATGTGGGGTAGCGGCCAATACGAGCAGTACTTC.

This clonotype was seen only a few times. The CDR3 DNA reads TGTGCCAGCAGGGAACAGTTTTCACCCCTCCACTTT. This sequence encodes CASREQFSPLHF. The chain recombines TRBV2 with TRBJ1-6; no clear D. Between the trimmed V and J ends, which lost 6 bases and 9 bases, there was a span of 9 bases. The CDR3 is 12 residues long. In germline, CDR1 is SNHLY, CDR2 FYNNEI.

This clonotype was observed a handful of times. The rearrangement links TRBV6-5 to TRBJ1-2; D not certain. The V gene lost 1 base and the J gene lost 4 bases, with 13 bases spanning the gap. The length of the CDR3 is 15 residues. From germline, CDR1 is MNHEY and CDR2 SVGAGI. CDR3 in amino acids: CASSYYSKAGYGYTF. CDR3 nucleotide sequence: TGTGCCAGCAGTTACTATAGTAAAGCCGGCTATGGCTACACCTTC.

This clonotype was found many times. A much bigger clone sits one base away, suggesting this may be a read error. The chain joins TRBV2 to TRBJ1-1; 7 bases agree with TRBD1. The CDR3 loop spans 14 amino acids. The trim removed 3 bases at V and 1 base at J, leaving 2 bases unmatched. Germline CDR1 SNHLY, CDR2 FYNNEI. CDR3 sequence (DNA): TGTGCCAGCAGTGAGGACAGGACGAACACTGAAGCTTTCTTT. Its translation: CASSEDRTNTEAFF.

This clonotype was counted a few times. The J gene is TRBJ2-7, the V gene TRBV6-1; TRBD2 agrees at 9 bases. Losses at the gene ends were 3 bases for V and 6 bases for J; bases not matched to a gene: 15. Germline V lookup: CDR1 MNHNS, CDR2 SASEGT. The CDR3 consists of 17 residues. Here the CDR3 reads CASSDPRGGRARGEQYF. CDR3 nucleotide sequence: TGTGCCAGCAGTGATCCTCGCGGCGGGAGGGCCCGAGGCGAGCAGTACTTC.

This clonotype has a count of ten or more. The chain is built from TRBV6-5 and TRBJ2-2; the D is unclear. In germline, CDR1 is MNHEY, CDR2 SVGAGI. The V end was cut by 0 bases, the J end by 6 bases, with 11 bases between. The CDR3 totals 15 residues. CDR3 amino acids: CASSYSSYVPGELFF. CDR3 bases: TGTGCCAGCAGTTACTCATCATACGTGCCCGGGGAGCTGTTTTTT.

This clonotype came up many times. The chain uses TRBV10-2 and TRBJ1-2; 10 bases map to TRBD1. Trimming cost V 6 bases and J 6 bases; bases outside gene matches: 7. The CDR3 sequence is 14 residues long. Germline CDR1 WSHSY, CDR2 SAAADI. The CDR3 loop is CASSGAGTGDGYTF. As DNA, the CDR3 is TGCGCCAGCAGCGGGGCCGGGACAGGGGATGGCTACACCTTC.

Ten or more counts support this clonotype. The V and J genes are TRBV10-1 and TRBJ2-2; D call uncertain. V gave up 0 bases and J gave up 3 bases, with 5 bases separating them. CDR3 length equals 14 residues. Looked up from germline, CDR1 is WNHNN and CDR2 is SYGVQD (reference sequence). The CDR3: CASSESFHTGELFF. The DNA for the CDR3 is TGCGCCAGCAGTGAGTCGTTTCACACCGGGGAGCTGTTTTTT.

The gene calls are TRBV27 and TRBJ2-7; 10 nucleotides match TRBD1. Germline V gene sequence: CDR1 MNHEY, CDR2 SMNVEV (reference sequence). The CDR3 consists of 17 residues. Unmatched junction bases numbered 12, after V lost 5 bases and J lost 2 bases. This chain's CDR3 is CASSPLPRDRGAYEQYF. CDR3 in DNA: TGTGCCAGCAGTCCCTTGCCCCGGGACAGGGGAGCCTACGAGCAGTACTTC.